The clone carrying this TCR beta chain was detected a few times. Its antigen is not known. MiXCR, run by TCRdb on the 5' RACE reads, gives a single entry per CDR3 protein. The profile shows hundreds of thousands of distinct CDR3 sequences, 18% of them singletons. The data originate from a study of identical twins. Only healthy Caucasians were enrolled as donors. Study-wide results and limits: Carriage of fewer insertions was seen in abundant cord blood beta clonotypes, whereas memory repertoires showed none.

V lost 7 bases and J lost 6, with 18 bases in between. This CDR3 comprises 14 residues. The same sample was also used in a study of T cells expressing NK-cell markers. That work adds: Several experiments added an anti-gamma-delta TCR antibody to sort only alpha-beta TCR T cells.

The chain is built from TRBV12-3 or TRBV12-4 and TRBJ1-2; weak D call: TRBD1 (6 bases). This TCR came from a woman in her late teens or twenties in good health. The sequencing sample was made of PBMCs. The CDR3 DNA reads TGTGCCAGCACCAGGGGTTTTGTTATGGATGGCTACACCTTC. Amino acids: CASTRGFVMDGYTF.